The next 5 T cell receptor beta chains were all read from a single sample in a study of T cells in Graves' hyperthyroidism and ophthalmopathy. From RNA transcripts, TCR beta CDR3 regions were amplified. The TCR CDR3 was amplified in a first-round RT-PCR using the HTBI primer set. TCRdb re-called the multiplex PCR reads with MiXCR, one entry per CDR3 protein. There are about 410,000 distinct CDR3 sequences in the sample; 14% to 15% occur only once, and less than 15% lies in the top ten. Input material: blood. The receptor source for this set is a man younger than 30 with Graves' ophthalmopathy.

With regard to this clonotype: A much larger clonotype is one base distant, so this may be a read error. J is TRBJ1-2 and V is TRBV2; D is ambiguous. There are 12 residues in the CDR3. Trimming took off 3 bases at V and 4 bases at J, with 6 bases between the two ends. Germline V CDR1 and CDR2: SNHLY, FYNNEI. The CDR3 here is CASSELAYGYTF. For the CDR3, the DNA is TGTGCCAGCAGTGAGCTGGCCTATGGCTACACCTTC.

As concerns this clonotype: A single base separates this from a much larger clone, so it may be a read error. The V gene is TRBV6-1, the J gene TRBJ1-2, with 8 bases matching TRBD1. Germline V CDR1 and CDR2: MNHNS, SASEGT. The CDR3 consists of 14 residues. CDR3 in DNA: TGTGCCGGCAGTGACAGGGGCCACAACTATGGCTACACCTTC. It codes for CAGSDRGHNYGYTF.

As DNA, the CDR3 is TGTGCCACCAGCATCGGGACAGCGGGAGCACGAAATGAGCAGTTCTTC. It yields the protein CATSIGTAGARNEQFF. The rearrangement joins TRBV15 to TRBJ2-1; possibly TRBD2 for D (8 bases). Deletions cut 4 bases from V and 7 bases from J, with 20 bases between. Per germline, CDR1 LNHNV and CDR2 YYDKDF (reference sequence). The CDR3 spans 16 residues.

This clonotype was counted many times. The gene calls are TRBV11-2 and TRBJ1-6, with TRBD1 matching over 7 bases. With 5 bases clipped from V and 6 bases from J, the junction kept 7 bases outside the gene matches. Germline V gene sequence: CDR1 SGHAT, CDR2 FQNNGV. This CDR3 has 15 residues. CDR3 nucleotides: TGTGCCAGCAGCCCAGAGGGGGCGTCTAATTCACCCCTCCACTTT. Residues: CASSPEGASNSPLHF. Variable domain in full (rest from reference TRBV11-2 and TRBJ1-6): EAGVAQSPRYKIIEKRQSVAFWCNPISGHATLYWYQQILGQGPKLLIQFQNNGVVDDSQLPKDRFSAERLKGVDSTLKIQPAKLEDSAVYLCASSPEGASNSPLHFGNGTRLTVT.

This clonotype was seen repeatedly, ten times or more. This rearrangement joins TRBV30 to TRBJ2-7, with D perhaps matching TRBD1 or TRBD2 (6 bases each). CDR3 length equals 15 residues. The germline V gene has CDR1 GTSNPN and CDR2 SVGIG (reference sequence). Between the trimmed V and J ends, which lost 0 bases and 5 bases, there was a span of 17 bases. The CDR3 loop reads CAWSVRRGIRDEQYF. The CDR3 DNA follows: TGTGCCTGGAGTGTACGGAGGGGGATTCGGGACGAGCAGTACTTC.